Following are 14 T cell receptor beta chains from one sample sequenced in a study of a mutant IDH1 vaccine in newly diagnosed glioma. Their target antigens are unknown. TCRdb keeps only in-frame clones here, not all; method: immunoSEQ multiplex PCR. The sample lists about 54,000 clones, around four fifths occurring once. The time point here: week 35, safety follow-up. Vaccination comprised doses that each held 300 ug of mutant IDH1 20-mer peptide, plus topical imiquimod. The sample was PBMCs, taken from a glioma patient whose treatment included an IDH1 peptide vaccine. These receptors were taken from a woman aged 18 to 35 with glioma.

The chain carries TRBV5-4 and TRBJ1-2; D not resolved. The CDR3 spans 14 residues. V gave up 5 bases and J gave up 4 bases, with 15 bases separating them. Germline V gives CDR1 SGHNT, CDR2 YYREEE (reference sequence). The chain's CDR3 is CASSSKMDFYGYTF. CDR3 sequence (DNA): TGTGCCAGCAGTTCCAAGATGGACTTCTATGGCTACACCTTC.

This chain uses TRBV10-1 with TRBJ2-1; a possible D gene is TRBD2 (5 bases). Between the trimmed V and J ends, which lost 3 bases and 7 bases, there was a span of 19 bases. Germline CDR1 and CDR2: WNHNN and SYGVQD (reference sequence). The CDR3 extends over 16 amino acids. In DNA, the CDR3 is TGCGCCAGCAGTGACCCGCGTGGGAGTCTTGGGAATGAGCAGTTCTTC. This sequence encodes CASSDPRGSLGNEQFF.

Here the CDR3 DNA reads TGTGCCAGCAGCTTGCAGGGGTCGGGAGTGAATGAGCAGTTCTTC. This translates into CASSLQGSGVNEQFF. The chain employs TRBV5-4 and TRBJ2-1, with D perhaps assigned TRBD1 or TRBD2 (6 bases each). Trimming removed 1 base from V and 7 bases from J, with 15 bases in between. The CDR3 is made up of 15 amino acids. CDR1 and CDR2 from the germline V gene are SGHNT and YYREEE (reference sequence).

The CDR3 here is CASSPWGAEWDTQYF. The CDR3 coding sequence is TGTGCCAGCAGCCCATGGGGGGCGGAATGGGATACGCAGTATTTT. The V and J genes are TRBV14 and TRBJ2-3; either TRBD1 or TRBD2 may fit D (6 bases each). Deletions cut 4 bases from V and 6 bases from J, with 17 bases between. CDR3 length: 15 residues. CDR1 is SGHDN, CDR2 FVKESK, per germline. Looking up the rest from reference TRBV14 and TRBJ2-3 gives the full variable domain: EAGVTQFPSHSVIEKGQTVTLRCDPISGHDNLYWYRRVMGKEIKFLLHFVKESKQDESGMPNNRFLAERTGGTYSTLKVQPAELEDSGVYFCASSPWGAEWDTQYFGPGTRLTVL.

J is TRBJ2-7 and V is TRBV5-1; D perhaps matches TRBD1 (6 bases). Germline V gene sequence: CDR1 SGHRS, CDR2 YFSETQ. Trimming removed 5 bases from V and 1 base from J, with 7 bases in between. The CDR3 contains 12 residues. The chain's CDR3 is CASRGGSYEQYF. CDR3 DNA: TGCGCCAGCAGAGGGGGATCCTACGAGCAGTACTTC.

V usage is TRBV27 and J usage is TRBJ2-1; 11 bases are shared with TRBD2. Germline CDR1 reads MNHEY; CDR2 reads SMNVEV (reference sequence). The CDR3 runs to 16 residues. V lost 7 bases to trimming and J lost 0 bases; unmatched junction nucleotides: 5. The CDR3 nucleotides are TGTGCCAGCAAAACTAGCGGGAGTTTCTCCTACAATGAGCAGTTCTTC. Its protein is CASKTSGSFSYNEQFF.

The chain links TRBV6-5 to TRBJ1-1; D may be TRBD1 (5 bases). This CDR3 region has 11 residues. Trimming cost V 7 bases and J 4 bases, with 7 bases left between them. Germline lookup yields CDR1 MNHEY and CDR2 SVGAGI. In DNA, the CDR3 is TGTGCCAGCAATAGGGGCACTGAAGCTTTCTTT. It encodes CASNRGTEAFF.

The genes are TRBV5-1 and TRBJ2-7; 8 bases agree with TRBD1. Trimming at V came to 4 bases and at J to 4 bases, leaving 10 bases not matched to a gene. CDR1 and CDR2 from the germline V gene are SGHRS and YFSETQ. The CDR3 covers 15 residues. The CDR3 sequence is CASSPQGALPYEQYF. The CDR3 region has the DNA TGCGCCAGCAGCCCCCAGGGGGCCCTCCCTTACGAGCAGTACTTC.

The rearrangement uses TRBV5-5 and TRBJ1-2; the D gene is possibly TRBD1 (6 bases). The CDR3 is made up of 15 amino acids. Germline lookup yields CDR1 SGHKS and CDR2 YYEKEE (reference sequence). The germline V and J ends were trimmed by 0 bases and 6 bases, with 15 bases remaining between them. The CDR3 coding sequence is TGTGCCAGCAGCTTGGACCAGGGGAGGAGTGATGGCTACACCTTC. This translates into CASSLDQGRSDGYTF.

The chain recombines TRBV27 with TRBJ2-1; D remains ambiguous. The CDR3 has 14 amino acids. The V end was cut by 6 bases, the J end by 6 bases, with 15 bases between. Germline V gene sequence: CDR1 MNHEY, CDR2 SMNVEV (reference sequence). CDR3 bases: TGTGCCAGCAGACGACCTGGACGGACCAATGAGCAGTTCTTC. Amino acids: CASRRPGRTNEQFF.

The table lists this clone with a count of one. V usage is TRBV7-9 and J usage is TRBJ1-1; D not resolved. This CDR3 region has 14 residues. CDR1 and CDR2 from the germline V gene are SEHNR and FQNEAQ (reference sequence). Trimming shortened V by 3 bases and J by 0 bases, and 8 bases separated the two germline ends. The CDR3 here is CASSFSWLNTEAFF. As DNA, the CDR3 is TGTGCCAGCAGCTTTAGCTGGCTGAACACTGAAGCTTTCTTT.

The chain is built from TRBV18 and TRBJ2-7; D gene ambiguous. This CDR3 region has 13 residues. Germline assignment: CDR1 KGHSH and CDR2 LQKENI. V was pared by 5 bases and J by 0 bases, with 8 bases between. The CDR3 loop is CASSSDISYEQYF. The DNA of the CDR3 is TGTGCCAGCTCATCAGACATCTCCTACGAGCAGTACTTC.

The chain links TRBV2 to TRBJ2-1; D remains unclear. Germline CDR1 is SNHLY and CDR2 is FYNNEI. The CDR3 is 14 amino acids. The V gene lost 6 bases and the J gene lost 0 bases, with 9 bases spanning the gap. The CDR3 protein is CASRDQSSYNEQFF. The DNA for the CDR3 is TGTGCCAGCAGGGACCAGAGCTCCTACAATGAGCAGTTCTTC.

The sample holds a few counts of this clone. CDR3 sequence: CAWSGGVNQPQHF. Written as DNA, the CDR3 is TGTGCCTGGAGTGGGGGGGTCAATCAGCCCCAGCATTTT. The chain employs TRBV30 and TRBJ1-5, with D tentatively TRBD1 (5 bases). Germline CDR1 and CDR2: GTSNPN and SVGIG (reference sequence). This CDR3 has 13 amino acids. The V end lost 1 base, the J end lost 3 bases, and 7 bases lay between the germline ends.